Listed below are T cell receptor beta chains from one sample, sequenced in a study of early T cells in non-severe SARS-CoV-2 infection. TCRdb passed the 5' RACE reads through MiXCR, listing each CDR3 protein once. The sample shows more than 90,000 distinct CDR3 sequences, roughly 13% of them seen only once. Sequenced sample: whole blood. The receptor set was obtained from an adult who was a healthcare worker with PCR-confirmed SARS-CoV-2 infection or an uninfected control (not recorded which). The CDR3 runs from the conserved cysteine through the conserved F or W. Fields, in order: clone size, J gene, V gene, D gene, CDR3 protein, CDR3 DNA. The D gene is left open where the match is weak. A clone size is listed for some rows: how often the clone was seen (once, few, many), or a class if it is expanded.

.,TRBJ1-5,TRBV4-1,.,CASSQGTASSNQPQHF,TGCGCCAGCAGCCAAGGGACGGCGTCAAGCAATCAGCCCCAGCATTTT
.,TRBJ1-1,TRBV29-1,.,CSVRQLEAFF,TGCAGCGTTAGGCAGCTTGAAGCTTTCTTT
few,TRBJ1-2,TRBV20-1,.,CSARENRVF,TGCAGTGCTAGGGAAAACAGGGTTTTC
many,TRBJ1-5,TRBV28,TRBD1,CASSPGTGTGQPQHF,TGTGCCAGCAGTCCCGGGACAGGGACCGGTCAGCCCCAGCATTTT
.,TRBJ2-1,TRBV2,.,CASRENLSGIYNEQFF,TGTGCCAGCAGGGAAAACCTGAGCGGCATATACAATGAGCAGTTCTTC
few,TRBJ2-2,TRBV6-2/TRBV6-3,TRBD1,CASRVRGPTGARGELFF,TGTGCCAGCAGGGTACGGGGCCCGACAGGGGCTCGGGGGGAGCTGTTTTTT
few,TRBJ1-1,TRBV6-5,.,CASSRASFDMNTEAFF,TGTGCCAGCAGTCGGGCCTCGTTCGACATGAACACTGAAGCTTTCTTT
few,TRBJ1-2,TRBV4-3,TRBD1,CASSQEGDSRGYTF,TGCGCCAGCAGCCAAGAAGGGGACAGTCGTGGCTACACCTTC
few,TRBJ1-1,TRBV18,.,CASSPPGRPNTEAFF,TGTGCCAGCTCACCCCCGGGACGGCCGAACACTGAAGCTTTCTTT
many,TRBJ1-5,TRBV5-1,.,CASTRTGNYNNQPQHF,TGCGCCAGCACCCGAACGGGGAACTATAACAATCAGCCCCAGCATTTT
.,TRBJ1-2,TRBV15,.,CATSILGGGYTF,TGTGCCACCAGCATCTTAGGGGGTGGCTACACCTTC
many,TRBJ2-2,TRBV7-6,.,CASSARHGTGELFF,TGTGCCAGCAGCGCCCGACATGGCACCGGGGAGCTGTTTTTT
few,TRBJ2-7,TRBV19,TRBD2,CASSIYGGASYEQYF,TGTGCCAGCTCCATTTACGGGGGGGCCTCCTACGAGCAGTACTTC
.,TRBJ2-7,TRBV12-3/TRBV12-4,TRBD1,CASSFVTGFSEQYF,TGTGCCAGCAGTTTCGTGACAGGGTTCTCCGAGCAGTACTTC
many,TRBJ1-6,TRBV7-2,TRBD1,CASSFYGTGLSPLHF,TGTGCCAGCAGCTTTTACGGGACAGGGCTTTCACCCCTCCACTTT
.,TRBJ1-1,TRBV20-1,.,CSARSGVVGAFF,TGCAGTGCTAGATCAGGGGTGGTAGGAGCTTTCTTT
few,TRBJ2-2,TRBV12-5,TRBD2,CASGLGLAAGELFF,TGTGCTAGTGGTTTGGGACTAGCGGCCGGGGAGCTGTTTTTT